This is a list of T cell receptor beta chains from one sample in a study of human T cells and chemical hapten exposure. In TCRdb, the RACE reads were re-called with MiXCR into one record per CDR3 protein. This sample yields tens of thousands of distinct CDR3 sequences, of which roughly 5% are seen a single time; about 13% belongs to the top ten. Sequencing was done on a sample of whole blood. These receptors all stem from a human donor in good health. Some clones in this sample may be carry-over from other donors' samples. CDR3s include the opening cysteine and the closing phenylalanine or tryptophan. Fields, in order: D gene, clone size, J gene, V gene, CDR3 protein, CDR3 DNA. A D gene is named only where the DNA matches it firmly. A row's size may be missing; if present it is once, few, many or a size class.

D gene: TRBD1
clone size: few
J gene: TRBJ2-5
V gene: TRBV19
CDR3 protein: CASSMGEAGGGETQYF
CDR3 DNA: TGTGCCAGTAGTATGGGAGAGGCAGGGGGCGGTGAGACCCAGTACTTC

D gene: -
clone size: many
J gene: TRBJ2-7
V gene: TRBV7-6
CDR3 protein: CASSPGGGYEQYF
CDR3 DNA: TGTGCCAGCAGCCCCGGTGGGGGCTACGAGCAGTACTTC

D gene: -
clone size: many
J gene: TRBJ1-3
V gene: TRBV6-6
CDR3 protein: CASSYEPSGNTIYF
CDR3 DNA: TGTGCCAGCAGTTACGAGCCCTCTGGAAACACCATATATTTT

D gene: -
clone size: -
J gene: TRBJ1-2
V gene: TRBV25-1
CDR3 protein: CASSEWNPRQANYGYTF
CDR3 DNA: TGTGCCAGCAGTGAATGGAACCCAAGACAGGCCAACTATGGCTACACCTTC

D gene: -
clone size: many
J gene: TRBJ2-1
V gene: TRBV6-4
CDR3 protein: CASSDGGPDNEQFF
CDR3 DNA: TGTGCCAGCAGTGACGGGGGCCCAGACAATGAGCAGTTCTTC

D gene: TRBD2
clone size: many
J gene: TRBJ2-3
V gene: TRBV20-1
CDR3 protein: CSASSSGTSTDTQYF
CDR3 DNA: TGCAGTGCTAGTTCGAGCGGGACTAGCACAGATACGCAGTATTTT

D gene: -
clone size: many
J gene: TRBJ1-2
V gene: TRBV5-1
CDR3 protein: CASSSPGTESYGYTF
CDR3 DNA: TGCGCCAGCAGCTCACCTGGCACAGAATCCTATGGCTACACCTTC

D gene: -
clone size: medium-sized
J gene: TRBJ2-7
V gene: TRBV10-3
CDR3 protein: CAISGAPTGSYEQYF
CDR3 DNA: TGTGCCATCAGTGGGGCCCCGACAGGATCCTACGAGCAGTACTTC

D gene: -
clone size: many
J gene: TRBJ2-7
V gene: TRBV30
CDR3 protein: CAWSVKGAVYEQYF
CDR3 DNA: TGTGCCTGGAGTGTAAAAGGGGCGGTCTACGAGCAGTACTTC

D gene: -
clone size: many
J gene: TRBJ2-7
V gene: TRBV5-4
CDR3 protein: CASSTAYEQYF
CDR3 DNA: TGTGCCAGCAGCACAGCCTACGAGCAGTACTTC

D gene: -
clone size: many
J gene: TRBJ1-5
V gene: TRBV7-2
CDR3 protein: CASSYLDQPQHF
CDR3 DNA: TGTGCCAGCAGCTACCTTGATCAGCCCCAGCATTTT

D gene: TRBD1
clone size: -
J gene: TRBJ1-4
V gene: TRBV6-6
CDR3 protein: CASSREPQTGDKLFF
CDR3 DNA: TGTGCCAGCAGCCGAGAACCCCAGACAGGGGATAAACTGTTTTTT

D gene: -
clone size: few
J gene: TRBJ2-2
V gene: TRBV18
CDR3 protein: CASSSKRDSHTGELFF
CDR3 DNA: TGTGCCAGCTCCAGCAAGAGGGACTCACACACCGGGGAGCTGTTTTTT

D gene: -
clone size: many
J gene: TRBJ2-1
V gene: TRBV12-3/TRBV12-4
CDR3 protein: CASSRQRASYNEQFF
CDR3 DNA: TGTGCCAGCAGCCGTCAGCGGGCCTCCTACAATGAGCAGTTCTTC

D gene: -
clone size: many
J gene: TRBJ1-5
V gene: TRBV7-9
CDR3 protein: CASSLGTGGDQPQHF
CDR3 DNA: TGTGCCAGCAGCTTAGGAACGGGGGGAGATCAGCCCCAGCATTTT

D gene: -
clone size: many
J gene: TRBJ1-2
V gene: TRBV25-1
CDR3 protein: CASSHGGGAGYTF
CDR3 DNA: TGTGCCAGCAGTCACGGGGGGGGTGCTGGCTACACCTTC

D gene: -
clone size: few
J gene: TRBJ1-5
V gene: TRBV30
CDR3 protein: CAWSGGLHNQPQHF
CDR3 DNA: TGTGCCTGGAGTGGGGGGTTACACAATCAGCCCCAGCATTTT

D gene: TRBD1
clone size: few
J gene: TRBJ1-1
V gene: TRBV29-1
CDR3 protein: CSASGQRSTEAFF
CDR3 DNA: TGCAGCGCCTCGGGACAGAGGAGCACTGAAGCTTTCTTT

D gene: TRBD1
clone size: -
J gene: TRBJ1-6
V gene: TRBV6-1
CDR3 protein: CASSEAGDRGNSPLHF
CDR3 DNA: TGTGCCAGCAGTGAAGCGGGGGACAGGGGGAATTCACCCCTCCACTTT

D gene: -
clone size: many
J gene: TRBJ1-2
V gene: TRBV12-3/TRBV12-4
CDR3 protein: CASSLGTSTNYGYTF
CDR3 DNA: TGTGCCAGCAGTTTAGGGACAAGTACTAACTATGGCTACACCTTC

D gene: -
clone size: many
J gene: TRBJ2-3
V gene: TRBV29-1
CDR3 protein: CSVEPGHHTDTQYF
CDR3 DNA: TGCAGCGTGGAACCGGGACATCACACAGATACGCAGTATTTT

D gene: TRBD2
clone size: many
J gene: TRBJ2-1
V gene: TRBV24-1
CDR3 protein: CATSHTAGTYNEQFF
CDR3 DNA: TGTGCCACCAGTCATACAGCGGGAACTTACAATGAGCAGTTCTTC

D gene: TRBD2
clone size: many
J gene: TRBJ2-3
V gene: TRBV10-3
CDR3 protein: CAISGTSISDTQYF
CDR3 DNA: TGTGCCATCAGTGGGACTAGCATCTCAGATACGCAGTATTTT

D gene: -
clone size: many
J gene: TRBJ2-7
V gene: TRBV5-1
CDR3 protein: CASSLERHSNYEQYF
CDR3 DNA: TGCGCCAGCAGCTTGGAGCGTCACTCGAACTACGAGCAGTACTTC

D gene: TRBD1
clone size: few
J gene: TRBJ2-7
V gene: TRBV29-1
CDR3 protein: CSTSQGAGEQYF
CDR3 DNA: TGCAGCACCAGCCAGGGGGCGGGCGAGCAGTACTTC

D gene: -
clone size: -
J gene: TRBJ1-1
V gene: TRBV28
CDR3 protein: CASSLLQGGSEAFF
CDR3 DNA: TGTGCCAGCAGTTTATTGCAAGGGGGTTCTGAAGCTTTCTTT

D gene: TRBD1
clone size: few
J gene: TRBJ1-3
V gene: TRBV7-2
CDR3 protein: CASSATGVRPGNTIYF
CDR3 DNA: TGTGCCAGCAGCGCCACAGGGGTAAGGCCTGGAAACACCATATATTTT

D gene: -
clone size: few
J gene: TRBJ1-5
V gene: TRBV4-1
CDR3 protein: CASSHPPLGGRGNQPQHF
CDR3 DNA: TGCGCCAGCAGCCATCCCCCCCTTGGAGGGCGCGGCAATCAGCCCCAGCATTTT

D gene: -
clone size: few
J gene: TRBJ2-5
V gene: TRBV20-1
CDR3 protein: CSASARGYQETQYF
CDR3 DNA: TGCAGTGCTAGTGCAAGAGGGTACCAAGAGACCCAGTACTTC

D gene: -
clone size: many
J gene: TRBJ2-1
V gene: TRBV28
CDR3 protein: CASKETGDRNNEQFF
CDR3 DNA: TGTGCCAGCAAGGAAACGGGAGATCGAAACAATGAGCAGTTCTTC

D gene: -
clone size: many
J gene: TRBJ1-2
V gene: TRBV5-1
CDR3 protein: CASSSPGQSDYTF
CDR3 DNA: TGCGCCAGCAGCTCTCCCGGACAGTCTGACTACACCTTC

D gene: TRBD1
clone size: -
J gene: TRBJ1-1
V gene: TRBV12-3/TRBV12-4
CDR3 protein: CASSLGGQGEAFF
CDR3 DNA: TGTGCCAGCAGTTTAGGGGGACAGGGAGAAGCTTTCTTT

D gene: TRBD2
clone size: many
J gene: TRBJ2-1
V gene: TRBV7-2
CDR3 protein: CASSRISGLAGVDEQFF
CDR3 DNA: TGTGCCAGCAGCAGGATTTCGGGACTAGCGGGAGTTGATGAGCAGTTCTTC

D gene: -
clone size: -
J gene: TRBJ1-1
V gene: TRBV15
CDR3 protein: CATSREQLGTEAFF
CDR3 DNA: TGTGCCACCAGCAGAGAACAGTTGGGCACTGAAGCTTTCTTT

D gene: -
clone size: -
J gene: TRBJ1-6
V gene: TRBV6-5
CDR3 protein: CASSYLGSSYNSPLHF
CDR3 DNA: TGTGCCAGCAGTTACTTGGGGAGCTCCTATAATTCACCCCTCCACTTT

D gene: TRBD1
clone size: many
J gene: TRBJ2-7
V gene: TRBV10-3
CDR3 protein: CAIRKTGDLSYEQYF
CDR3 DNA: TGTGCCATCAGGAAGACAGGGGACCTTTCCTACGAGCAGTACTTC

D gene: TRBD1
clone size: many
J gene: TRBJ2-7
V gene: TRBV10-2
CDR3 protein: CASSVVLTTGSSYEQYF
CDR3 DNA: TGCGCCAGCAGCGTTGTTCTTACGACAGGGAGTTCCTACGAGCAGTACTTC

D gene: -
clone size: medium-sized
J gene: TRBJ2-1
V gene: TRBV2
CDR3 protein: CASSVGASSYNEQFF
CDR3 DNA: TGTGCCAGCAGTGTCGGCGCCAGCTCCTACAATGAGCAGTTCTTC

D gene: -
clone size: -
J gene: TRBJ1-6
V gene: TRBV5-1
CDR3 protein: CASRTGADSPLHF
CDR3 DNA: TGCGCCAGCAGGACGGGTGCAGATTCACCCCTCCACTTT

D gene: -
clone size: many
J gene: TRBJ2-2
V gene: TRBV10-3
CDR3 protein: CAISHLHRGTGELFF
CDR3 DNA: TGTGCCATCAGTCATTTACACCGGGGAACCGGGGAGCTGTTTTTT

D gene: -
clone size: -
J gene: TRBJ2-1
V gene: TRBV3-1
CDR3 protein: CASSPYEGLEPNEQFF
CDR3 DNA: TGTGCCAGCAGCCCATACGAGGGGCTCGAGCCCAATGAGCAGTTCTTC

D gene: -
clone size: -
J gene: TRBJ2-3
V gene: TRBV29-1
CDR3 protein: CSPRDTDTQYF
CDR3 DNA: TGCAGCCCTCGGGACACAGATACGCAGTATTTT

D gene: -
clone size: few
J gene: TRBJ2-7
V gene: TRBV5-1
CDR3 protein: CASSSQNNPYEQYF
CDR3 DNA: TGCGCCAGCAGCTCCCAAAACAACCCCTACGAGCAGTACTTC

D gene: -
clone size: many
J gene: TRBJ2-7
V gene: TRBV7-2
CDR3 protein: CASSPGSSEQYF
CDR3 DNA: TGTGCCAGCAGCCCTGGGTCCTCCGAGCAGTACTTC

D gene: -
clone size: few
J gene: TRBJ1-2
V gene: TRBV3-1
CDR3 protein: CASTQRYRAGDGYTF
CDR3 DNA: TGTGCCAGCACCCAAAGGTACAGGGCCGGTGATGGCTACACCTTC

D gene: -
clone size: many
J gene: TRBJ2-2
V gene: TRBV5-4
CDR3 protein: CASSTGNTGELFF
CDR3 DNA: TGTGCCAGTTCGACAGGAAACACCGGGGAGCTGTTTTTT

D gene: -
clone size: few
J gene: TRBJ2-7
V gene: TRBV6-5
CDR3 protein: CASSDIRLGDWGQYF
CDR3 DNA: TGTGCCAGCAGTGACATCCGGCTCGGCGATTGGGGGCAGTACTTC

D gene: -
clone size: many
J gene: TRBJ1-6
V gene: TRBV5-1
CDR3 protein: CASGADYNSPLHF
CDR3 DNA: TGCGCCAGCGGAGCCGACTATAATTCACCCCTCCACTTT

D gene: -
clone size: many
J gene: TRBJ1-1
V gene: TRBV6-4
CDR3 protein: CASRRGGSEAFF
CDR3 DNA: TGTGCCAGCAGGAGGGGGGGAAGTGAAGCTTTCTTT

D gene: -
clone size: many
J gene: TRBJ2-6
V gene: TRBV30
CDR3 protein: CAWSFIRGIRVAGANVLTF
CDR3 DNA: TGTGCCTGGAGTTTTATCCGAGGAATCAGAGTGGCTGGGGCCAACGTCCTGACTTTC

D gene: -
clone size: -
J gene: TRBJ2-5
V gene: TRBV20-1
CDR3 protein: CSAPRLDQETQYF
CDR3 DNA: TGCAGTGCTCCTCGACTGGACCAAGAGACCCAGTACTTC

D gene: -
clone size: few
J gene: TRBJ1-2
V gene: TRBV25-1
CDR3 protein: CASSETANYGYTF
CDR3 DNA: TGTGCCAGCAGTGAGACAGCAAACTATGGCTACACCTTC

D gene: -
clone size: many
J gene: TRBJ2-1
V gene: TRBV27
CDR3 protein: CASSSTVEQFF
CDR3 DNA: TGTGCCAGCAGTTCGACAGTGGAGCAGTTCTTC

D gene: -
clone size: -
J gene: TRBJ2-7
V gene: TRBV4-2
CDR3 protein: CASSQGGGASYEQYF
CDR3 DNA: TGTGCCAGCAGCCAAGGGGGCGGGGCATCCTACGAGCAGTACTTC

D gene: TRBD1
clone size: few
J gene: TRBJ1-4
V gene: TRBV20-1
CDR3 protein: CSAPTAGQGATNEKLFF
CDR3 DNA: TGCAGTGCCCCAACCGCGGGACAGGGGGCAACTAATGAAAAACTGTTTTTT

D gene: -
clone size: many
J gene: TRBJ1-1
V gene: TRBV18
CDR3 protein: CASSPPSATRTEAFF
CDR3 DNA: TGTGCCAGCTCACCACCGTCCGCCACCAGGACTGAAGCTTTCTTT

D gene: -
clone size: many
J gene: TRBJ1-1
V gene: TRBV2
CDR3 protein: CASSESGYTEAFF
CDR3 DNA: TGTGCCAGCAGTGAGTCAGGTTACACTGAAGCTTTCTTT

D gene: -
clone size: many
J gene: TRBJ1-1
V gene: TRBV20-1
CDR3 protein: CSAAGLQDTEAFF
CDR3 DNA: TGCAGTGCGGCGGGTTTGCAGGACACTGAAGCTTTCTTT

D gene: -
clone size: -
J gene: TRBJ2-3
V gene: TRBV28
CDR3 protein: CASSLFKDTQYF
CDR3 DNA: TGTGCCAGCAGTTTATTCAAAGATACGCAGTATTTT

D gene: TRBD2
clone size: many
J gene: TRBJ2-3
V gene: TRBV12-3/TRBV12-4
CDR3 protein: CASSFVLIGQNGRFFTDTQYF
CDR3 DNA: TGTGCCAGCAGTTTTGTTTTGATTGGCCAGAACGGGAGGTTCTTCACAGATACGCAGTATTTT